These 21 T cell receptor beta chains were all obtained from the same sample, sequenced in a study of blood T cells in healthy people across ages. Then a second PCR, running roughly 6 to 11 cycles, was carried out with a sample-barcoded 5' primer and a J-beta primer mix. Via MiXCR, TCRdb re-called the 5' RACE reads, giving one row per CDR3 protein. The sample holds just under 550,000 distinct CDR3 sequences, 24% seen once. The sample also formed part of further work on T cells of mothers and their children.

The material sequenced was blood. These receptors were taken from a boy between 10 and 17 years old in good health.

This rearrangement joins TRBV28 to TRBJ1-4, with no clear D. Germline values: CDR1 MDHEN, CDR2 SYDVKM. Trimming pared 1 base from V and 8 bases from J, leaving 14 bases between. This CDR3 is 15 amino acids long. The chain's CDR3 is CASSLSAGVTEKLFF. The CDR3 DNA follows: TGTGCCAGCAGTTTATCAGCAGGTGTGACAGAAAAACTGTTTTTT.

The J gene is TRBJ2-7, the V gene TRBV20-1; 9 bases match TRBD2. CDR3 length equals 13 residues. Germline V CDR1 and CDR2: DFQATT, SNEGSKA (reference sequence). V gave up 8 bases and J gave up 1 base; unmatched junction bases: 6. The CDR3 nucleotides are TGCAGTACCAGACTAGCGGAGTCCTACGAGCAGTACTTC. It translates to CSTRLAESYEQYF.

In its sample, this clonotype was seen a few times. The rearrangement joins TRBV4-3 to TRBJ1-1; D uncertain. Germline V lookup: CDR1 LGHNA, CDR2 YSLEER. V dropped 1 base and J dropped 4 bases, with 13 bases sitting between them. The CDR3 runs 15 residues. In nucleotides, the CDR3 is TGCGCCAGCAGCCAAGTCTCCTGGGGAACCACTGAAGCTTTCTTT. Encoded protein: CASSQVSWGTTEAFF.

The chain is built from TRBV4-1 and TRBJ2-5; D is unresolved. The J call is uncertain, as TRBJ2-1 better fits the DNA end. In germline, CDR1 is MGHRA, CDR2 YSYEKL. The CDR3 is made up of 13 amino acids. The CDR3: CASSQDSSFQQFF. The CDR3 DNA follows: TGCGCCAGCAGCCAAGATTCCAGTTTTCAGCAGTTCTTC.

V is TRBV28 and J is TRBJ1-2; 9 positions agree with TRBD1. The CDR3 totals 16 residues. V was pared by 7 bases and J by 4 bases, with 13 bases of the junction left unmatched. Per the germline V gene, CDR1 is MDHEN and CDR2 is SYDVKM. This CDR3 is CASNPEGTGIVYGYTF. The CDR3 nucleotides are TGTGCCAGCAATCCAGAGGGGACAGGGATAGTCTATGGCTACACCTTC.

The chain recombines TRBV5-6 with TRBJ2-5, with D maybe TRBD1 (6 bases). The J call could be wrong; TRBJ2-7 is a better fit for the DNA end. Germline values: CDR1 SGHDT, CDR2 YYEEEE. The CDR3 spans 14 residues. This CDR3 reads CASSDTGTNYEQYF. Written as DNA, the CDR3 is TGTGCCAGCAGCGACACCGGGACAAACTACGAGCAGTACTTC.

The chain employs TRBV7-2 and TRBJ1-4; D possibly corresponds to TRBD1 (5 bases). Germline CDR1 and CDR2: SGHTA and FQGNSA. The CDR3 totals 15 residues. Trimming left V 5 bases short and J 5 bases short, with 15 bases between. The CDR3 loop is CASSRQSGANEKLFF. DNA for the CDR3: TGTGCCAGCAGCAGACAGTCCGGGGCCAATGAAAAACTGTTTTTT.

This clonotype showed up just a few times. This chain joins TRBV7-8 and TRBJ2-5; tentatively, D is TRBD2 (6 bases). The germline V and J ends were trimmed by 5 bases and 2 bases, with 18 bases remaining between them. The CDR3 extends over 16 amino acids. Germline CDR1 and CDR2: SGHVS and FQNEAQ. The CDR3 here is CASSGREPATQETQYF. Here the CDR3 DNA reads TGTGCCAGCAGCGGTCGGGAGCCGGCCACACAAGAGACCCAGTACTTC.

The gene calls are TRBV6-6 and TRBJ1-2; 8 bases fit TRBD1. After removal of 4 bases from V and 7 bases from J, the junction contained 11 bases not matched to a gene. In germline, CDR1 is MNHNY, CDR2 SVGAGI (reference sequence). The CDR3 loop spans 15 amino acids. The CDR3 region is CASSFQQGGDGGYTF. In DNA form, the CDR3 reads TGTGCCAGCAGTTTCCAACAGGGGGGGGACGGTGGCTACACCTTC.

In its sample, this clonotype was seen many times. The chain uses TRBV4-3 and TRBJ2-1; 8 bases fit TRBD2. The junction had 5 bases not matched to a gene; V was cut back by 0 bases and J by 4 bases. The germline V gene has CDR1 LGHNA and CDR2 YSLEER. The CDR3 spans 16 residues. CDR3 sequence: CASSQDAGGGYNEQFF. CDR3 sequence (DNA): TGCGCCAGCAGCCAAGATGCGGGGGGCGGTTACAATGAGCAGTTCTTC.

The CDR3 DNA follows: TGTGCCAGCAGCCTGCGACTAGCGGGAGCGGAGGGGTCCTACGAGCAGTACTTC. This codes for CASSLRLAGAEGSYEQYF. The chain has TRBV7-8 and TRBJ2-7, with TRBD2 identical over 12 bases. J was trimmed by 1 base and V by 5 bases; bases with no gene match: 12. Germline CDR1 reads SGHVS; CDR2 reads FQNEAQ. The CDR3 is made up of 18 amino acids.

This clonotype came up a few times. J is TRBJ2-6 and V is TRBV12-3 or TRBV12-4; TRBD2 agrees at 7 bases. This CDR3 is 15 amino acids long. J gave up 1 base and V 7 bases, and 4 bases lay outside the gene matches. The CDR3 reads CASTSGGSGANVLTF. The CDR3 DNA follows: TGTGCCAGCACCTCGGGGGGATCTGGGGCCAACGTCCTGACTTTC.

The sample holds a few counts of this clonotype. The chain combines TRBV5-6 with TRBJ2-5; D uncertain. Per germline, CDR1 SGHDT and CDR2 YYEEEE. CDR3 length: 14 amino acids. V was trimmed by 1 base and J by 10 bases, leaving 17 bases between them. This CDR3 reads CASSLLSQPWHQYF. Here the CDR3 DNA reads TGTGCCAGCAGCTTGCTAAGCCAGCCGTGGCACCAGTACTTC.

The chain carries TRBV11-2 and TRBJ2-5; TRBD2 agrees at 9 bases. Germline CDR1 is SGHAT and CDR2 is FQNNGV. With V trimmed by 6 bases and J by 5 bases, 10 bases remained unmatched. There are 15 residues in the CDR3. The CDR3: CASRKISGRGETQYF. The CDR3 bases are TGTGCCAGCAGGAAAATTAGCGGGAGAGGGGAGACCCAGTACTTC.

V and J are TRBV6-2 or TRBV6-3 and TRBJ2-7, with unresolved D. The CDR3 is made up of 12 amino acids. V was trimmed by 4 bases and J by 4 bases, leaving 8 bases between them. Germline V CDR1 and CDR2: MNHEY, SVGEGT. The CDR3 DNA reads TGTGCCAGCAGTTCCGTGGGATACGAGCAGTACTTC. Residues: CASSSVGYEQYF.

This clonotype has just a few counts. V and J are TRBV2 and TRBJ2-2; D is tentatively TRBD1 or TRBD2 (5 bases each). Trimming removed 0 bases from V and 0 bases from J, with 20 bases in between. The V gene's germline CDR1 is SNHLY and CDR2 FYNNEI. The CDR3 has 20 residues. The CDR3 nucleotides read TGTGCCAGCAGTGAAGCGCTAGGGACGACGGGACCCTCGAACACCGGGGAGCTGTTTTTT. Encoded protein: CASSEALGTTGPSNTGELFF.

The chain employs TRBV20-1 and TRBJ2-5, with 8 bases aligning to TRBD2. The better agreement between TRBJ2-1 and the DNA end casts doubt on the J call. Germline V gives CDR1 DFQATT, CDR2 SNEGSKA (reference sequence). CDR3 length: 15 residues. As DNA, the CDR3 is TGCAGTGCTAGAGAGGGCGGGAGGCCCTCCCAGGGGCAGTTCTTC. It is translated as CSAREGGRPSQGQFF.

This clonotype was observed a handful of times. This chain uses TRBV29-1 with TRBJ1-4; 7 bases agree with TRBD1. V lost 6 bases to trimming and J lost 5 bases; unmatched junction nucleotides: 6. CDR3 length: 13 residues. Per germline, CDR1 SQVTM and CDR2 ANQGSEA. CDR3 in DNA: TGCAGCGTAGAAACAGGGGTGAATGAAAAACTGTTTTTT. Translation: CSVETGVNEKLFF.

This clonotype was detected a few times. The chain joins TRBV5-1 to TRBJ1-2; TRBD1 matches 9 bases. CDR3 length equals 14 residues. Looked up from germline, CDR1 is SGHRS and CDR2 is YFSETQ. The ends lost 3 bases at V and 7 bases at J; junction bases unmatched: 7. CDR3 amino acids: CASSSGQGACGYTF. The CDR3, as DNA: TGCGCCAGCAGCTCGGGACAGGGAGCCTGTGGCTACACCTTC.

The rearrangement links TRBV6-5 to TRBJ2-7, with a tentative D call TRBD1 (5 bases). V was clipped by 2 bases and J by 2 bases, with 10 bases between them. The CDR3 runs to 14 residues. From germline, CDR1 is MNHEY and CDR2 SVGAGI. CDR3 coding DNA: TGTGCCAGCAGTTACCTGACAGCCCCCTACGAGCAGTACTTC. Translating gives CASSYLTAPYEQYF.

This clonotype has only a few counts. The V call is TRBV4-3, the J call TRBJ2-3, with unresolved D. With 2 bases removed from V and 3 bases from J, the gap between germline ends came to 12 bases. The germline V gene has CDR1 LGHNA and CDR2 YSLEER. The CDR3 has 15 residues. The CDR3 region has the DNA TGCGCCAGCAGCCAATTCAGCTTAAGGACAGATACGCAGTATTTT. Its translation: CASSQFSLRTDTQYF.